This T cell receptor beta chain originates from a study of cytomegalovirus exposure and HLA in healthy donors. Notes on this clone: The antigen is not known.

Study findings and constraints: Fewer N-insertions than the approximately 610-donor mean were reportedly shown by an Asian-associated ancestry cluster in a later analysis.

CDR1 is MNHNY and CDR2 is SVGAGI in the germline V gene (reference sequence). V was shortened by 0 bases and J by 1 base, with 6 bases between the two germline ends. This CDR3 is built from 15 residues. Primers included in the PCR were 60 Vbeta and 13 Jbeta primers. Measured with immunoSEQ multiplex PCR; TCRdb has only the in-frame clones, and not every one. The sample consists of roughly 67,000 clones, approximately 78% of them appearing once. The sequence was collected from a woman aged 25 to 39 in good health and CMV-seronegative. Sequencing input: PBMCs. V is TRBV6-6 and J is TRBJ1-4, with D hard to call. The CDR3 DNA reads TGTGCCAGCAGTTACTCGTTGCGAACTAATGAAAAACTGTTTTTT. Protein: CASSYSLRTNEKLFF.